These T cell receptor beta chains were read from a single sample in a study of shared clonotypes between healthy human individuals. Here immunoSEQ multiplex PCR was the method, and the copy in TCRdb shows in-frame clones only, minus some. The sample yields 2 million to 3 million clones, more than 85% seen once. Sequencing was done on a sample of naive CD4+ T cells from PBMCs. These receptors all come from a man younger than 30 in good health. Some clones in this sample may be carry-over from other donors' samples. The CDR3 runs from the conserved cysteine through the conserved F or W. D genes are given only for firm matches. Part of the rows lack a size; the others show once, few, many or a class for expanded clones.

clone size: NA; D gene: TRBD2; J gene: TRBJ2-3; V gene: TRBV5-1; CDR3 protein: CASSSGLAGEGDTQYF; CDR3 DNA: TGCGCCAGCAGCTCGGGACTAGCGGGAGAGGGAGATACGCAGTATTTT
clone size: NA; D gene: NA; J gene: TRBJ2-5; V gene: TRBV11-2; CDR3 protein: CASSLDQGTQYF; CDR3 DNA: TGTGCCAGCAGCTTAGATCAGGGGACCCAGTACTTC
clone size: NA; D gene: TRBD1; J gene: TRBJ2-7; V gene: TRBV4-3; CDR3 protein: CASSPDLRDSSYEQYF; CDR3 DNA: TGCGCCAGCAGCCCCGACCTAAGGGACAGCTCCTACGAGCAGTACTTC
clone size: NA; D gene: NA; J gene: TRBJ1-5; V gene: TRBV6-1; CDR3 protein: CASSGAGLGNQPQHF; CDR3 DNA: TGTGCCAGCAGTGGGGCAGGGCTCGGCAATCAGCCCCAGCATTTT
clone size: NA; D gene: TRBD2; J gene: TRBJ2-5; V gene: TRBV28; CDR3 protein: CASSLVSGGETQYF; CDR3 DNA: TGTGCCAGCAGTTTAGTCAGCGGGGGAGAGACCCAGTACTTC
clone size: NA; D gene: NA; J gene: TRBJ2-7; V gene: TRBV28; CDR3 protein: CASSGGLDEQYF; CDR3 DNA: TGTGCCAGCTCTGGGGGGCTGGACGAGCAGTACTTC
clone size: NA; D gene: NA; J gene: TRBJ1-2; V gene: TRBV7-8; CDR3 protein: CASREGNGLIGYGYTF; CDR3 DNA: TGTGCCAGCAGAGAGGGGAACGGGCTGATAGGCTATGGCTACACCTTC
clone size: once; D gene: NA; J gene: TRBJ2-7; V gene: TRBV28; CDR3 protein: CASSLGGYEQYF; CDR3 DNA: TGTGCCAGCAGTTTGGGTGGCTACGAGCAGTACTTC
clone size: NA; D gene: NA; J gene: TRBJ2-3; V gene: TRBV19; CDR3 protein: CAPWAYYSTDTQYF; CDR3 DNA: TGTGCCCCTTGGGCGTACTATAGCACAGATACGCAGTATTTT
clone size: once; D gene: NA; J gene: TRBJ1-1; V gene: TRBV5-1; CDR3 protein: CASSLAWLSEAFF; CDR3 DNA: TGCGCCAGCAGCTTGGCCTGGTTATCTGAAGCTTTCTTT
clone size: NA; D gene: TRBD2; J gene: TRBJ2-7; V gene: TRBV5-1; CDR3 protein: CASSLGGRPHLYEQYF; CDR3 DNA: TGCGCCAGCAGCTTGGGCGGGAGGCCCCACCTCTACGAGCAGTACTTC
clone size: NA; D gene: NA; J gene: TRBJ2-5; V gene: TRBV7-2; CDR3 protein: CASSFQRGQETQYF; CDR3 DNA: TGTGCCAGCAGCTTCCAGCGTGGACAAGAGACCCAGTACTTC
clone size: NA; D gene: NA; J gene: TRBJ1-5; V gene: TRBV30; CDR3 protein: CAWSYGGYSNQPQHF; CDR3 DNA: TGTGCCTGGAGTTACGGGGGGTATAGCAATCAGCCCCAGCATTTT
clone size: NA; D gene: NA; J gene: TRBJ1-1; V gene: TRBV5-4; CDR3 protein: CASSPVGGANTEAFF; CDR3 DNA: TGTGCCAGCAGCCCGGTCGGGGGCGCGAACACTGAAGCTTTCTTT
clone size: NA; D gene: NA; J gene: TRBJ1-1; V gene: TRBV5-6; CDR3 protein: CASRVRSLNTEAFF; CDR3 DNA: TGTGCCAGCAGGGTCCGCAGCCTGAACACTGAAGCTTTCTTT
clone size: NA; D gene: TRBD1; J gene: TRBJ1-4; V gene: TRBV29-1; CDR3 protein: CSASDRAGKLFF; CDR3 DNA: TGCAGCGCCTCGGACAGGGCAGGAAAACTGTTTTTT
clone size: NA; D gene: TRBD1; J gene: TRBJ2-7; V gene: TRBV28; CDR3 protein: CASSLPEGQGRVGEEQYF; CDR3 DNA: TGTGCCAGCAGCCTCCCGGAAGGACAGGGGCGAGTGGGGGAGGAGCAGTACTTC
clone size: NA; D gene: TRBD1; J gene: TRBJ2-2; V gene: TRBV7-3; CDR3 protein: CASRMDRANTGELFF; CDR3 DNA: TGTGCCAGTAGGATGGACAGGGCGAACACCGGGGAGCTGTTTTTT
clone size: NA; D gene: NA; J gene: TRBJ2-2; V gene: TRBV19; CDR3 protein: CASSRVPVNGELFF; CDR3 DNA: TGTGCCAGTAGTCGGGTCCCAGTTAACGGGGAGCTGTTTTTT
clone size: NA; D gene: TRBD2; J gene: TRBJ2-5; V gene: TRBV4-1; CDR3 protein: CASSQERSGTSGRDQETQYF; CDR3 DNA: TGCGCCAGCAGCCAAGAACGATCCGGGACTAGCGGGAGGGATCAAGAGACCCAGTACTTC
clone size: NA; D gene: NA; J gene: TRBJ1-1; V gene: TRBV9; CDR3 protein: CASSVTSQNTEAFF; CDR3 DNA: TGTGCCAGCAGCGTAACCAGCCAGAACACTGAAGCTTTCTTT
clone size: few; D gene: NA; J gene: TRBJ2-2; V gene: TRBV2; CDR3 protein: CASVGGVNTGELFF; CDR3 DNA: TGTGCCAGCGTGGGGGGAGTCAACACCGGGGAGCTGTTTTTT
clone size: once; D gene: TRBD1; J gene: TRBJ1-2; V gene: TRBV7-9; CDR3 protein: CASSSQGPDGYTF; CDR3 DNA: TGTGCCAGCAGCTCACAGGGGCCTGATGGCTACACCTTC
clone size: NA; D gene: NA; J gene: TRBJ1-1; V gene: TRBV7-8; CDR3 protein: CASSLWQGEAFF; CDR3 DNA: TGTGCCAGCAGCTTATGGCAGGGTGAAGCTTTCTTT
clone size: NA; D gene: NA; J gene: TRBJ1-4; V gene: TRBV23-1; CDR3 protein: CASSHYPAEKLFF; CDR3 DNA: TGCGCCAGCAGTCATTACCCGGCCGAAAAACTGTTTTTT
clone size: NA; D gene: NA; J gene: TRBJ2-7; V gene: TRBV4-1; CDR3 protein: CASRKAREQYF; CDR3 DNA: TGCGCCAGCCGGAAGGCGCGTGAGCAGTACTTC
clone size: NA; D gene: TRBD2; J gene: TRBJ2-3; V gene: TRBV5-5; CDR3 protein: CASSLTGTSGDTQYF; CDR3 DNA: TGTGCCAGCAGCCTGACCGGGACTAGCGGAGATACGCAGTATTTT
clone size: NA; D gene: TRBD1; J gene: TRBJ1-2; V gene: TRBV5-1; CDR3 protein: CASSLETGWYGYTF; CDR3 DNA: TGCGCCAGCAGCTTGGAGACAGGGTGGTATGGCTACACCTTC
clone size: NA; D gene: NA; J gene: TRBJ2-2; V gene: TRBV19; CDR3 protein: CASNTYTGELFF; CDR3 DNA: TGTGCCAGTAACACTTACACCGGGGAGCTGTTTTTT
clone size: NA; D gene: NA; J gene: TRBJ1-6; V gene: TRBV6-5; CDR3 protein: CASSYTGYDNSPLHF; CDR3 DNA: TGTGCCAGCAGTTACACAGGGTATGATAATTCACCCCTCCACTTT
clone size: NA; D gene: TRBD1; J gene: TRBJ2-1; V gene: TRBV28; CDR3 protein: CASSLSGGRHNEQFF; CDR3 DNA: TGTGCCAGCAGTTTATCAGGGGGACGTCACAATGAGCAGTTCTTC
clone size: NA; D gene: TRBD2; J gene: TRBJ2-1; V gene: TRBV11-2; CDR3 protein: CASSTPSGRSYNEQFF; CDR3 DNA: TGTGCCAGCAGCACGCCTAGCGGGAGGTCCTACAATGAGCAGTTCTTC
clone size: NA; D gene: NA; J gene: TRBJ1-5; V gene: TRBV2; CDR3 protein: CASSLQGPNQPQHF; CDR3 DNA: TGTGCCAGCAGTCTCCAGGGACCCAATCAGCCCCAGCATTTT
clone size: NA; D gene: TRBD1; J gene: TRBJ1-5; V gene: TRBV6-1; CDR3 protein: CASSALRQGPNQPQHF; CDR3 DNA: TGTGCCAGCAGTGCCCTTCGACAGGGTCCCAATCAGCCCCAGCATTTT
clone size: NA; D gene: TRBD1; J gene: TRBJ2-7; V gene: TRBV18; CDR3 protein: CASSEDRGGFEQYF; CDR3 DNA: TGTGCCAGCTCAGAGGACAGGGGTGGGTTCGAGCAGTACTTC
clone size: NA; D gene: TRBD2; J gene: TRBJ2-1; V gene: TRBV5-6; CDR3 protein: CASSYGLAASYNEQFF; CDR3 DNA: TGTGCCAGCAGCTACGGACTAGCGGCTTCATACAATGAGCAGTTCTTC
clone size: NA; D gene: TRBD1; J gene: TRBJ2-7; V gene: TRBV7-3; CDR3 protein: CASSRGTGLGEQYF; CDR3 DNA: TGTGCCAGCAGCCGCGGGACAGGGCTTGGCGAGCAGTACTTC
clone size: NA; D gene: NA; J gene: TRBJ1-3; V gene: TRBV4-1; CDR3 protein: CASSLLLGNTIYF; CDR3 DNA: TGCGCCAGCAGCCTTCTCCTTGGAAACACCATATATTTT
clone size: NA; D gene: TRBD1; J gene: TRBJ1-4; V gene: TRBV28; CDR3 protein: CASSSDRVNEKLFF; CDR3 DNA: TGTGCCAGCAGTTCGGACAGGGTGAACGAAAAACTGTTTTTT
clone size: NA; D gene: NA; J gene: TRBJ2-1; V gene: TRBV9; CDR3 protein: CASSVAEGSYNEQFF; CDR3 DNA: TGTGCCAGCAGCGTAGCGGAGGGTTCCTACAATGAGCAGTTCTTC
clone size: NA; D gene: TRBD1; J gene: TRBJ2-1; V gene: TRBV7-8; CDR3 protein: CASSGYADWDRGANEQFF; CDR3 DNA: TGTGCCAGCAGCGGATACGCCGACTGGGACAGGGGTGCGAATGAGCAGTTCTTC
clone size: once; D gene: NA; J gene: TRBJ2-4; V gene: TRBV28; CDR3 protein: CASSTSRGAGIQYF; CDR3 DNA: TGTGCCAGCAGTACCAGCCGGGGGGCGGGCATTCAGTACTTC
clone size: NA; D gene: NA; J gene: TRBJ2-7; V gene: TRBV28; CDR3 protein: CASSRPGTSYEQYF; CDR3 DNA: TGTGCCAGCAGTCGCCCGGGGACCTCCTACGAGCAGTACTTC
clone size: NA; D gene: NA; J gene: TRBJ1-1; V gene: TRBV28; CDR3 protein: CASNLPGYTEAFF; CDR3 DNA: TGTGCCAGCAACCTTCCGGGGTACACTGAAGCTTTCTTT
clone size: NA; D gene: NA; J gene: TRBJ2-5; V gene: TRBV7-9; CDR3 protein: CASSLGAVQETQYF; CDR3 DNA: TGTGCCAGCAGCTTAGGGGCAGTCCAAGAGACCCAGTACTTC
clone size: NA; D gene: NA; J gene: TRBJ2-1; V gene: TRBV18; CDR3 protein: CASSLRTDYNEQFF; CDR3 DNA: TGTGCCAGCTCACTACGGACAGATTACAATGAGCAGTTCTTC
clone size: NA; D gene: TRBD2; J gene: TRBJ2-2; V gene: TRBV5-4; CDR3 protein: CASRLGVAGGAGELFF; CDR3 DNA: TGTGCCAGCAGGCTGGGCGTGGCGGGAGGGGCCGGGGAGCTGTTTTTT
clone size: NA; D gene: TRBD1; J gene: TRBJ1-2; V gene: TRBV9; CDR3 protein: CASSSPRDRAYYGYTF; CDR3 DNA: TGTGCCAGCAGCAGCCCCCGGGACAGGGCGTACTATGGCTACACCTTC
clone size: few; D gene: NA; J gene: TRBJ1-1; V gene: TRBV15; CDR3 protein: CATSSHRSGAFF; CDR3 DNA: TGTGCCACCAGCAGCCACAGATCAGGAGCTTTCTTT
clone size: NA; D gene: TRBD1; J gene: TRBJ1-2; V gene: TRBV10-3; CDR3 protein: CAISEDRGGGYTF; CDR3 DNA: TGTGCCATCAGTGAAGACAGGGGAGGAGGCTACACCTTC
clone size: NA; D gene: NA; J gene: TRBJ2-7; V gene: TRBV6-1; CDR3 protein: CAGRRGDGQQYF; CDR3 DNA: TGTGCCGGACGCAGGGGTGATGGACAGCAGTACTTC
clone size: NA; D gene: NA; J gene: TRBJ1-1; V gene: TRBV9; CDR3 protein: CASSAEARVTEAFF; CDR3 DNA: TGTGCCAGCAGCGCCGAGGCCAGGGTTACTGAAGCTTTCTTT
clone size: NA; D gene: TRBD2; J gene: TRBJ2-3; V gene: TRBV7-9; CDR3 protein: CASSSGTSGRLPDTQYF; CDR3 DNA: TGTGCCAGCAGCTCAGGGACTAGCGGGAGGCTGCCTGATACGCAGTATTTT